One sample yielded the 26 T cell receptor beta chains listed below, sequenced in a study of technical replicates of blood from a few donors. Method: immunoSEQ multiplex PCR; TCRdb's copy keeps in-frame clones and lacks some. This table has more than 90,000 clones, 95% appearing once. Sequences were obtained from T cells isolated from PBMCs. These receptors all stem from a human donor in good health.

The chain uses TRBV7-6 and TRBJ1-5; the D is unclear. Trimming stripped 0 bases from V and 3 bases from J, with 12 bases between. Germline V lookup: CDR1 SGHVS, CDR2 FNYEAQ. The CDR3 covers 16 residues. In DNA, the CDR3 is TGTGCCAGCAGCTTAGCGAGCGGGCCCATCAATCAGCCCCAGCATTTT. Encoded protein: CASSLASGPINQPQHF.

This chain uses TRBV19 with TRBJ2-5, with D perhaps TRBD1 (8 bases). Germline V lookup: CDR1 LNHDA, CDR2 SQIVND (reference sequence). The CDR3 spans 15 residues. Trimming stripped 4 bases from V and 4 bases from J, with 16 bases between. CDR3 loop: CASSKDREGGETQYF. The CDR3 DNA is TGTGCCAGTAGTAAGGACAGGGAGGGTGGAGAGACCCAGTACTTC.

This clone appeared a single time. This rearrangement joins TRBV7-8 to TRBJ2-3; 10 bases match TRBD2. The length of the CDR3 is 16 residues. Losses at the gene ends were 1 base for V and 3 bases for J; bases not matched to a gene: 4. The V gene's germline CDR1 is SGHVS and CDR2 FQNEAQ. CDR3 sequence (DNA): TGTGCCAGCAGCTTAGGTACTAGCGGGATTACAGATACGCAGTATTTT. Encoded protein: CASSLGTSGITDTQYF.

The V call is TRBV5-1, the J call TRBJ2-2; TRBD2 agrees at 12 bases. Trimming cost V 4 bases and J 1 base; bases outside gene matches: 2. The length of the CDR3 is 16 residues. The germline V gene has CDR1 SGHRS and CDR2 YFSETQ. The CDR3 loop reads CASSQLAGGNTGELFF. CDR3 bases: TGCGCCAGCAGCCAACTAGCGGGAGGGAACACCGGGGAGCTGTTTTTT.

V gene TRBV9 combines with J gene TRBJ2-1; 7 nucleotides line up with TRBD2. V was pared by 7 bases and J by 0 bases, with 1 base of the junction left unmatched. This CDR3 is 13 amino acids long. Germline CDR1 is SGDLS and CDR2 is YYNGEE. Here the CDR3 DNA reads TGTGCCAGCGGCGGGAGCTCCTACAATGAGCAGTTCTTC. Its translation is CASGGSSYNEQFF.

J is TRBJ2-7 and V is TRBV7-8; TRBD1 is a possible D gene (6 bases). V was pared by 1 base and J by 4 bases, with 11 bases between. The CDR3 has 14 amino acids. Germline values: CDR1 SGHVS, CDR2 FQNEAQ. The CDR3 here is CASSLDGRGYEQYF. CDR3 bases: TGTGCCAGCAGCTTAGACGGCAGGGGATACGAGCAGTACTTC.

J is TRBJ2-3 and V is TRBV19, with D unclear. The germline gives CDR1 LNHDA, CDR2 SQIVND (reference sequence). V lost 3 bases and J lost 6, with 10 bases in between. The length of the CDR3 is 13 residues. CDR3 in DNA: TGTGCCAGTAGTATGGCCCCTCACGATACGCAGTATTTT. It is translated as CASSMAPHDTQYF.

The V and J genes are TRBV4-1 and TRBJ2-3, with 8 bases aligning to TRBD1. The J segment lost 2 bases and the V segment lost 4 bases, leaving 11 bases of the junction unmatched. Germline-derived CDR1 and CDR2 are MGHRA and YSYEKL. There are 17 residues in the CDR3. For the CDR3, the DNA is TGCGCCAGCAGCCTGTACTCCGGGACAGGTATCACAGATACGCAGTATTTT. This gives the protein CASSLYSGTGITDTQYF.

This clone was counted once. The rearrangement uses TRBV27 and TRBJ2-7, with D possibly being TRBD2 (6 bases). Germline V gene lookup returns CDR1 MNHEY and CDR2 SMNVEV (reference sequence). V was pared by 6 bases and J by 2 bases, with 8 bases between. The CDR3 is 12 amino acids. The CDR3 loop is CASSPGAYEQYF. As DNA, the CDR3 is TGTGCCAGCAGCCCGGGGGCCTACGAGCAGTACTTC.

The V and J genes are TRBV11-3 and TRBJ2-1, with TRBD2 as a possible D gene (5 bases). Germline CDR1 reads SGHNT; CDR2 reads YENEEA. V dropped 5 bases and J dropped 3 bases, with 8 bases sitting between them. CDR3 length: 13 amino acids. CDR3 coding DNA: TGTGCCAGCAGCAGAGGGCGCTACAATGAGCAGTTCTTC. Translation: CASSRGRYNEQFF.

The chain combines TRBV9 with TRBJ2-1; TRBD1 might be the D (5 bases). Germline CDR1 SGDLS, CDR2 YYNGEE. V lost 0 bases and J 4 bases, leaving 11 bases between the germline ends. This CDR3 contains 15 residues. In DNA form, the CDR3 reads TGTGCCAGCAGCGTAGAGGGTGCAGGGTACAATGAGCAGTTCTTC. This sequence encodes CASSVEGAGYNEQFF.

The rearrangement uses TRBV7-3 and TRBJ2-5; 13 bases line up with TRBD2. V lost 5 bases, J lost 4 bases, and 4 bases stayed unmatched. The CDR3 spans 15 residues. Germline V gene lookup returns CDR1 SGHTA and CDR2 FQGTGA. CDR3 loop: CASSQGLAGVETQYF. CDR3 sequence (DNA): TGTGCCAGCAGCCAAGGACTAGCGGGAGTAGAGACCCAGTACTTC. The full variable domain, rest sourced from reference TRBV7-3 and TRBJ2-5, is GAGVSQTPSNKVTEKGKYVELRCDPISGHTALYWYRQSLGQGPEFLIYFQGTGAADDSGLPNDRFFAVRPEGSVSTLKIQRTERGDSAVYLCASSQGLAGVETQYFGPGTRLLVL.

This clone was detected only once. The genes are TRBV7-9 and TRBJ2-7, with D possibly TRBD2 on 6 matching bases. The V end lost 3 bases, the J end lost 3 bases, and 9 bases lay between the germline ends. The CDR3 consists of 13 residues. Germline V gene lookup returns CDR1 SEHNR and CDR2 FQNEAQ (reference sequence). The CDR3 spells CASSFAGLYEQYF. Written as DNA, the CDR3 is TGTGCCAGCAGCTTCGCGGGACTCTACGAGCAGTACTTC.

V usage is TRBV27 and J usage is TRBJ2-2; 9 bases agree with TRBD2. CDR3 length: 19 amino acids. Trimming took 6 bases from V and 0 from J; bases not matched to a gene: 14. The germline gives CDR1 MNHEY, CDR2 SMNVEV (reference sequence). The chain's CDR3 is CASRRIAGVGITNTGELFF. The CDR3 nucleotides are TGTGCCAGCAGGAGGATAGCGGGAGTGGGAATCACGAACACCGGGGAGCTGTTTTTT.

The rearrangement joins TRBV6-5 to TRBJ2-1; 13 nucleotides agree with TRBD2. Germline V gene lookup returns CDR1 MNHEY and CDR2 SVGAGI. V trimming: 10 bases; J trimming: 5 bases; junction bases outside the gene matches: 5. The CDR3 covers 14 residues. The CDR3: CATRTSGSHNEQFF. CDR3 sequence (DNA): TGTGCCACTAGGACTAGCGGGAGCCACAATGAGCAGTTCTTC.

The chain employs TRBV11-2 and TRBJ2-2; D might be TRBD2 (6 bases). Germline V CDR1 and CDR2: SGHAT, FQNNGV. This CDR3 contains 12 residues. V was pared by 10 bases and J by 6 bases, with 12 bases between. The CDR3 DNA sequence: TGTGCCACCGTTAGCGGTCCCGGGGAGCTGTTTTTT. This encodes CATVSGPGELFF.

The CDR3 loop reads CASQFRESNQPQHF. In nucleotides, the CDR3 is TGTGCCAGCCAATTCAGGGAAAGCAATCAGCCCCAGCATTTT. The V and J genes are TRBV2 and TRBJ1-5, with D possibly TRBD1 on 5 matching bases. CDR3 length: 14 amino acids. Trimming removed 8 bases at V and 1 base at J, with 12 bases between. CDR1 is SNHLY, CDR2 FYNNEI, per germline.

The chain combines TRBV7-9 with TRBJ1-1; D is unclear. Trimming removed 8 bases from V and 4 bases from J, with 14 bases in between. The germline V gene has CDR1 SEHNR and CDR2 FQNEAQ (reference sequence). The length of the CDR3 is 13 residues. CDR3 residues: CASFGSSGTEAFF. CDR3 DNA: TGTGCCAGCTTTGGAAGTTCGGGCACTGAAGCTTTCTTT. The whole variable domain, filled in from reference TRBV7-9 and TRBJ1-1, reads DTGVSQNPRHKITKRGQNVTFRCDPISEHNRLYWYRQTLGQGPEFLTYFQNEAQLEKSRLLSDRFSAERPKGSFSTLEIQRTEQGDSAMYLCASFGSSGTEAFFGQGTRLTVV.

This CDR3 is CASFVTDGYTF. The CDR3 DNA reads as TGTGCCAGCTTCGTTACAGACGGCTACACCTTC. The chain combines TRBV2 with TRBJ1-2; D remains unclear. The CDR3 has 11 residues. The germline CDR1 and CDR2 sequences are SNHLY and FYNNEI. Trimming removed 8 bases from V and 8 bases from J, with 12 bases in between.

The chain couples TRBV7-3 to TRBJ2-2; D gene uncertain. CDR3 length: 14 amino acids. The V end lost 2 bases, the J end lost 2 bases, and 6 bases lay between the germline ends. The germline gives CDR1 SGHTA, CDR2 FQGTGA. The CDR3 nucleotides are TGTGCCAGCAGCTTATCCCTTAACACCGGGGAGCTGTTTTTT. Amino acid sequence: CASSLSLNTGELFF.

The chain is built from TRBV28 and TRBJ1-1; no definite D call. With 9 bases removed from V and 3 bases from J, the gap between germline ends came to 14 bases. Germline lookup yields CDR1 MDHEN and CDR2 SYDVKM. The CDR3 has 13 amino acids. CDR3 sequence (DNA): TGTGCCAGTCTCGAGGGTTTGGACACTGAAGCTTTCTTT. This sequence encodes CASLEGLDTEAFF.

The CDR3 protein is CASSVSSGGSGNTIYF. As DNA, the CDR3 is TGTGCCAGCAGCGTTAGTAGCGGGGGCTCTGGAAACACCATATATTTT. The chain couples TRBV9 to TRBJ1-3, with D tentatively TRBD1 (5 bases). The CDR3 has 16 amino acids. Trimming stripped 2 bases from V and 0 bases from J, with 12 bases between. Germline CDR1 and CDR2: SGDLS and YYNGEE.

This chain uses TRBV2 with TRBJ1-5; D not certain. The CDR3 covers 15 residues. V was shortened by 6 bases and J by 4 bases, with 16 bases between the two germline ends. The germline gives CDR1 SNHLY, CDR2 FYNNEI. The CDR3 DNA reads TGTGCCAGCAGACTAGAGGGTAGGCCAAATCAGCCCCAGCATTTT. Its translation: CASRLEGRPNQPQHF.

The CDR3 here is CASSLQGNSNQPQHF. As DNA, the CDR3 is TGTGCCAGCAGTCTACAGGGTAATAGCAATCAGCCCCAGCATTTT. The V gene is TRBV28, the J gene TRBJ1-5; weak D call: TRBD1 (6 bases). Germline-derived CDR1 and CDR2 are MDHEN and SYDVKM. This CDR3 is 15 amino acids long. V lost 5 bases and J 0 bases, leaving 11 bases between the germline ends.

This clone has at least ten counts. The gene calls are TRBV5-4 and TRBJ1-2, with no clear D. Germline assignment: CDR1 SGHNT and CDR2 YYREEE (reference sequence). V was pared by 1 base and J by 5 bases, with 6 bases between. The CDR3 extends over 12 amino acids. Here the CDR3 DNA reads TGTGCCAGCAGCTTGTCGGAGTATGGCTACACCTTC. Amino acid sequence: CASSLSEYGYTF.

CDR3 nucleotide sequence: TGCGCCAGCAGCTTATTGACAGGGCTAAGCACTGAAGCTTTCTTT. It translates to CASSLLTGLSTEAFF. The chain carries TRBV5-1 and TRBJ1-1; 7 bases are a match to TRBD1. V lost 2 bases to trimming and J lost 4 bases; unmatched junction nucleotides: 8. Germline lookup yields CDR1 SGHRS and CDR2 YFSETQ. CDR3 size: 15 residues.